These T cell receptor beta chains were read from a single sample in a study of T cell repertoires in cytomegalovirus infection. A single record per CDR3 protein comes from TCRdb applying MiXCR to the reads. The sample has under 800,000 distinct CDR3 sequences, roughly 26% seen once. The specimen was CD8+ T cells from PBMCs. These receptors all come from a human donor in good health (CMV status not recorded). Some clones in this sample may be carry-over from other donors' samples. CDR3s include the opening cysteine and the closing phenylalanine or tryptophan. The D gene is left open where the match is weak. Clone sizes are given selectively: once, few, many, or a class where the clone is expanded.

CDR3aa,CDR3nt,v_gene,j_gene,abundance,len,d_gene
CVSREGSTDTQYF,TGTGTCAGTCGGGAGGGAAGCACAGATACGCAGTATTTT,TRBV7-9,TRBJ2-3,-,13,TRBD2
CASSFIPPETAFFTDTQYF,TGTGCCAGCAGTTTTATACCGCCCGAGACAGCTTTTTTCACAGATACGCAGTATTTT,TRBV12-3/TRBV12-4,TRBJ2-3,many,19,-
CAAQQGSSYNEQFF,TGTGCCGCCCAGCAGGGCAGCTCCTACAATGAGCAGTTCTTC,TRBV6-5,TRBJ2-1,-,14,-
CATSRDKNIQYF,TGTGCCACCAGCAGGGATAAAAACATTCAGTACTTC,TRBV15,TRBJ2-4,few,12,-
CASSLGGGGAYYNEQFF,TGTGCCAGCAGCTTAGGAGGGGGGGGAGCTTATTACAATGAGCAGTTCTTC,TRBV7-6,TRBJ2-1,many,17,-
CAISSAGVDTQYF,TGTGCCATCAGCTCTGCAGGGGTAGATACGCAGTATTTT,TRBV10-3,TRBJ2-3,-,13,-
CTSRISFYNEQFF,TGTACCAGCAGGATTAGCTTCTACAATGAGCAGTTCTTC,TRBV27,TRBJ2-1,-,13,-
CASGFLEGGIDHTEAFF,TGTGCTAGTGGTTTCCTAGAAGGGGGCATCGATCACACTGAAGCTTTCTTT,TRBV12-5,TRBJ1-1,-,17,TRBD1
CASSIETTVKRPQYF,TGTGCCAGTAGTATCGAGACGACAGTGAAGAGACCCCAGTACTTC,TRBV19,TRBJ2-5,few,15,-
CASSYFPGAGETQYF,TGTGCCAGCAGCTACTTCCCCGGGGCGGGGGAGACCCAGTACTTC,TRBV7-2,TRBJ2-5,many,15,-
CASSDRATEAFF,TGTGCCAGCAGCGACAGGGCAACTGAAGCTTTCTTT,TRBV9,TRBJ1-1,-,12,-
CASSEEGRYEQYF,TGTGCCAGCAGTGAAGAGGGTCGCTACGAGCAGTACTTC,TRBV2,TRBJ2-7,few,13,-
CASSYDIGGEGVETQYF,TGTGCCAGCAGTTACGACATTGGGGGCGAGGGGGTCGAGACCCAGTACTTC,TRBV6-5,TRBJ2-5,-,17,-
CSARDQQGALYEQYF,TGCAGTGCTAGAGATCAACAGGGGGCACTTTACGAGCAGTACTTC,TRBV20-1,TRBJ2-7,few,15,TRBD1
CASSYSAYSKGLSSTDTQYF,TGTGCCAGCAGTTACTCGGCTTACAGCAAAGGGCTTTCCAGCACAGATACGCAGTATTTT,TRBV6-5,TRBJ2-3,-,20,-
CASSQVVGNTEAFF,TGCGCCAGCAGCCAAGTAGTTGGTAACACTGAAGCTTTCTTT,TRBV4-1,TRBJ1-1,-,14,-
CSARARTGANTEAFF,TGCAGTGCTAGAGCCAGGACAGGGGCCAACACTGAAGCTTTCTTT,TRBV20-1,TRBJ1-1,few,15,TRBD1
CASSMDRTSYNEQFF,TGCGCCAGCAGCATGGACAGAACTTCCTACAATGAGCAGTTCTTC,TRBV5-1,TRBJ2-1,few,15,-
CSVVTRDSGLADTQYF,TGCAGCGTGGTCACCCGGGACAGCGGATTGGCAGATACGCAGTATTTT,TRBV29-1,TRBJ2-3,few,16,TRBD1
CSAKPGYEQYF,TGCAGTGCCAAGCCTGGTTACGAGCAGTACTTC,TRBV20-1,TRBJ2-7,-,11,-
CASPESTNTEAFF,TGTGCCAGCCCAGAGAGTACCAACACTGAAGCTTTCTTT,TRBV2,TRBJ1-1,-,13,-
CASSQDSRVDEQFF,TGTGCCAGCAGTCAAGACAGTCGTGTTGATGAGCAGTTCTTC,TRBV5-8,TRBJ2-1,few,14,-
CASSERDSGHEQYF,TGTGCCAGCAGTGAAAGGGACAGCGGCCACGAGCAGTACTTC,TRBV2,TRBJ2-7,few,14,TRBD1
CASTGIDNEQFF,TGTGCCAGCACTGGCATAGACAATGAGCAGTTCTTC,TRBV12-3/TRBV12-4,TRBJ2-1,many,12,-
CSARQGVNYEQYF,TGCAGCGCACGACAGGGGGTTAATTACGAGCAGTACTTC,TRBV29-1,TRBJ2-7,-,13,TRBD1
CASTYPRQGGTEAFF,TGTGCCAGCACTTACCCCCGCCAGGGGGGGACTGAAGCTTTCTTT,TRBV7-3,TRBJ1-1,few,15,TRBD1
CASSFLGQGATETQYF,TGTGCCAGCAGTTTCTTGGGACAGGGGGCAACGGAGACCCAGTACTTC,TRBV6-8,TRBJ2-5,few,16,TRBD1
CASGWGQPYNEQFF,TGTGCCAGCGGGTGGGGACAACCCTACAATGAGCAGTTCTTC,TRBV27,TRBJ2-1,-,14,-
CASSPGTGLQPQHF,TGTGCCAGCAGTCCCGGGACAGGGCTTCAGCCCCAGCATTTT,TRBV2,TRBJ1-5,-,14,TRBD1
CASRSFGGAHYNEQFF,TGTGCCAGCAGGAGTTTTGGGGGGGCCCACTACAATGAGCAGTTCTTC,TRBV28,TRBJ2-1,many,16,-
CASSARDRGLHEQYF,TGTGCCAGCAGTGCCCGGGACAGGGGGCTCCACGAGCAGTACTTC,TRBV27,TRBJ2-7,few,15,TRBD1
CSARDKAGQGAQAFF,TGCAGTGCTAGAGATAAAGCGGGACAGGGGGCTCAAGCTTTCTTT,TRBV20-1,TRBJ1-1,-,15,TRBD1
CASSYSKGAHGYTF,TGTGCCAGCAGTTACTCGAAGGGGGCTCATGGCTACACCTTC,TRBV6-5,TRBJ1-2,many,14,TRBD1
CASLRGTGELFF,TGTGCCAGCCTAAGGGGCACCGGGGAGCTGTTTTTT,TRBV28,TRBJ2-2,many,12,-
CASSYGTGRTYRCTF,TGTGCCAGCAGCTACGGGACAGGGAGAACCTATCGGTGCACCTTC,TRBV7-9,TRBJ1-2,few,15,TRBD1
CASSHRTGGEDTQYF,TGTGCCAGCAGCCACCGAACAGGGGGAGAAGATACGCAGTATTTT,TRBV14,TRBJ2-3,-,15,TRBD1
CASGGASTDTQYF,TGTGCCAGTGGGGGGGCTAGCACAGATACGCAGTATTTT,TRBV7-8,TRBJ2-3,many,13,-
CSARVERMANEKLFF,TGCAGTGCTAGAGTTGAGAGGATGGCTAATGAAAAACTGTTTTTT,TRBV20-1,TRBJ1-4,few,15,-
CVSSPGGADILNTEAFF,TGTGTCAGCAGCCCCGGAGGGGCAGATATTCTGAACACTGAAGCTTTCTTT,TRBV7-2,TRBJ1-1,few,17,-
CASSRGRYTGELFF,TGTGCCAGCAGCCGAGGGAGGTACACCGGGGAGCTGTTTTTT,TRBV7-9,TRBJ2-2,many,14,-
CASSQLGQGANTEAFF,TGCGCCAGCAGCCAACTGGGACAGGGGGCGAACACTGAAGCTTTCTTT,TRBV4-1,TRBJ1-1,few,16,TRBD1